These T cell receptor beta chains were read from a single sample in a study of shared T cell receptors in the human thymus. The data were produced by immunoSEQ multiplex PCR, yet TCRdb's version contains in-frame clones alone and is incomplete. The sample contains some 640,000 clones, over 75% of which appear only once. This same sample was also part of a study on human thymus T cells.

The sequenced material came from thymocytes. All receptors derive from a boy younger than two with a congenital heart defect. Both conserved end residues are part of each CDR3. The order of the fields is clone size, D gene, V gene, J gene, CDR3 DNA, CDR3 protein. The D gene is left open where the match is weak. Only part of the rows carry a size: once, few, many, or a class if the clone is expanded.

clone_size: once
d_call: .
v_call: TRBV7-9
j_call: TRBJ2-7
cdr3_nt: TGTGCCAGCAGCCCCCTAGCTTACGAGCAGTACTTC
cdr3_aa: CASSPLAYEQYF

clone_size: .
d_call: .
v_call: TRBV5-4
j_call: TRBJ1-1
cdr3_nt: TGTGCCAGCAGCTTCTCGGGGGGGCGGAACACTGAAGCTTTCTTT
cdr3_aa: CASSFSGGRNTEAFF

clone_size: .
d_call: TRBD1
v_call: TRBV4-1
j_call: TRBJ2-1
cdr3_nt: TGCGCCAGCAGCTCCGGGACAGGGAGCTCCTACAATGAGCAGTTCTTC
cdr3_aa: CASSSGTGSSYNEQFF

clone_size: .
d_call: .
v_call: TRBV5-4
j_call: TRBJ1-3
cdr3_nt: TGTGCCAGCAGCTTGGCCGGTGGCTCTGGAAACACCATATATTTT
cdr3_aa: CASSLAGGSGNTIYF

clone_size: .
d_call: TRBD1
v_call: TRBV27
j_call: TRBJ2-1
cdr3_nt: TGTGCCAGCAGTTTAGAGGGACAGTACAATGAGCAGTTCTTC
cdr3_aa: CASSLEGQYNEQFF

clone_size: .
d_call: .
v_call: TRBV5-1
j_call: TRBJ2-7
cdr3_nt: TGCGCCAGCCGCATACTAAGCTCCTACGAGCAGTACTTC
cdr3_aa: CASRILSSYEQYF

clone_size: .
d_call: .
v_call: TRBV5-1
j_call: TRBJ1-4
cdr3_nt: TGCGCCAGTAGCCCGGATGGGAGGGAAGAAAAACTGTTTTTT
cdr3_aa: CASSPDGREEKLFF

clone_size: .
d_call: TRBD2
v_call: TRBV29-1
j_call: TRBJ2-5
cdr3_nt: TGCAGCGTCGCCCTCGGGACTAGCGGACAAGAGACCCAGTACTTC
cdr3_aa: CSVALGTSGQETQYF

clone_size: .
d_call: .
v_call: TRBV5-3
j_call: TRBJ1-5
cdr3_nt: TGTGCCAGAAGCCCTCTACCCCAGCATTTT
cdr3_aa: CARSPLPQHF

clone_size: once
d_call: .
v_call: TRBV6-5
j_call: TRBJ1-3
cdr3_nt: TGTGCCAGCTCCAAACAGGCCTCTGGAAACACCATATATTTT
cdr3_aa: CASSKQASGNTIYF

clone_size: .
d_call: .
v_call: TRBV28
j_call: TRBJ2-7
cdr3_nt: TGTGCCAGCAGTTTTCTCGCGGGCGAGCAGTACTTC
cdr3_aa: CASSFLAGEQYF

clone_size: .
d_call: .
v_call: TRBV27
j_call: TRBJ1-6
cdr3_nt: TGTGCCAGCAGTTTGACAGCGTCACGGAGTTCACCCCTCCACTTT
cdr3_aa: CASSLTASRSSPLHF

clone_size: .
d_call: .
v_call: TRBV7-2
j_call: TRBJ2-1
cdr3_nt: TGTGCCAGCAGCTTATCAACAGAAGAGCTAAACAATGAGCAGTTCTTC
cdr3_aa: CASSLSTEELNNEQFF

clone_size: .
d_call: .
v_call: TRBV5-1
j_call: TRBJ2-7
cdr3_nt: TGCGCCAGCAGCTTCAGGTGTAGTTCCTACGAGCAGTACTTC
cdr3_aa: CASSFRCSSYEQYF

clone_size: .
d_call: .
v_call: TRBV11-1
j_call: TRBJ1-2
cdr3_nt: TGTGCCAGCAGCTTGAGGGGACTCTATGGCTACACCTTC
cdr3_aa: CASSLRGLYGYTF

clone_size: .
d_call: TRBD1
v_call: TRBV28
j_call: TRBJ1-2
cdr3_nt: TGTGCCAGCATAGCGGAAAGGGACAGACTAGGCTGGTATGGCTACACCTTC
cdr3_aa: CASIAERDRLGWYGYTF

clone_size: .
d_call: .
v_call: TRBV2
j_call: TRBJ1-2
cdr3_nt: TGTGCCAGCAGAGTCTGGGAAATACAGGCACCGCGAACCTATGGCTACACCTTC
cdr3_aa: CASRVWEIQAPRTYGYTF